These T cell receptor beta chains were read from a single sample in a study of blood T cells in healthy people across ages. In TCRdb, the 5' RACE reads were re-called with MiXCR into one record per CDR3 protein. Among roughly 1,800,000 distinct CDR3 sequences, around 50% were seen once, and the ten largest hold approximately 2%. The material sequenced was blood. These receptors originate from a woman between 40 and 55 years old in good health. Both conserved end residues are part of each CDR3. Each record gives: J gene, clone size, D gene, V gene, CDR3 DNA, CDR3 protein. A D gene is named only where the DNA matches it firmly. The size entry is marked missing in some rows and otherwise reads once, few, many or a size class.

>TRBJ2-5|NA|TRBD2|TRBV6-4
TGTGCCAGCAGCCGACTAGCGGGGGATTACAATGAGAAGTACTTC
CASSRLAGDYNEKYF
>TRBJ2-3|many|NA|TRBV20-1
TGCAGTGCTAGTCATCAAGATACGCAGTATTTT
CSASHQDTQYF
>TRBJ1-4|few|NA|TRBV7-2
TGTGCCAGCAGCTTAGTCAGGGGTAGTAATGAAAAACTGTTTTTT
CASSLVRGSNEKLFF
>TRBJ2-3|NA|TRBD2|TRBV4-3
TGCGCCAGCAGCCAAGATCGACAGACTAGCACAGATACGCACTATTTT
CASSQDRQTSTDTHYF
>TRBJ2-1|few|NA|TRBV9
TGTGCCAGCAGCGTAGAACCGAGCTCCTACAATGAGCAGTTCTTC
CASSVEPSSYNEQFF
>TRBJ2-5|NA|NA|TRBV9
TGTGCCAGCAGCGAGCAGCTCCTCCAAGAGACCCAGTACTTC
CASSEQLLQETQYF
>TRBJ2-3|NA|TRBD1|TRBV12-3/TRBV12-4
TGTGCCAGCAGTTTAGATTGGCAGGGGGATAGCACAGATACGCAGTATTTT
CASSLDWQGDSTDTQYF
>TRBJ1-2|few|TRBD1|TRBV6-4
TGTGCCAGCAGTCCAGGGACAGTTTCTGGCTACACCTTC
CASSPGTVSGYTF
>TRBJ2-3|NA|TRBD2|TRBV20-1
TGCAGTGCTAGAGATCTTACTAGCGGGGTACATACGCAGTATTTT
CSARDLTSGVHTQYF
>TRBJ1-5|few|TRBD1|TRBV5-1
TGCGCCAGCAGCTTAGGGGGCGGAAAGTATCAGCCCCAGCATTTT
CASSLGGGKYQPQHF
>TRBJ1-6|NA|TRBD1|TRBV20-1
TGCAGTGCCAGGGGGGAGAGCTACTTTCGCCTCCACTTT
CSARGESYFRLHF
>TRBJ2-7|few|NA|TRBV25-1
TGTGCCAGCAGTGAATTTATAACAGAGGACTACGAGCAGTACTTC
CASSEFITEDYEQYF
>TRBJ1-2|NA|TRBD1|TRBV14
TGTGTCAGCAGCCAAGATGGCAGGGGGCGCCGATCTGGCTACACCTTC
CVSSQDGRGRRSGYTF
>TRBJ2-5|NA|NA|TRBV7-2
TGTGCCAGCGGCCCTTCAGGGATAGAGACCCAGTACTTC
CASGPSGIETQYF
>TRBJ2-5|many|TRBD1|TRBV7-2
TGTGCCAGCAGCTCATCACAGGGGTCTAGGGGTGGGACCCAGTACTTC
CASSSSQGSRGGTQYF
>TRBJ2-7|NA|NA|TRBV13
TGTGCCAGTTATTATTTTGGCAGCAATGAGCAGTACTTC
CASYYFGSNEQYF
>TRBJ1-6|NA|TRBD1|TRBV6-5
TGTGCCAGCAGTTACGGGGACAGGGCGGGAAGCTCCTATAATTCACCCCTCCACTTT
CASSYGDRAGSSYNSPLHF
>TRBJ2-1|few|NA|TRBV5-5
TGTGCCAGCAGCTTGATGCGGGGCTACAACAATGAGCAGTTCTTC
CASSLMRGYNNEQFF
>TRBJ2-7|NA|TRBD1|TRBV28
TGTGCCAGCAGTTTTGGGTCCAGGGGGACCTACGAGCAGTACTTC
CASSFGSRGTYEQYF
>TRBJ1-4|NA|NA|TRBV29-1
TGCAGCGTTGCAACTAATGAAAAACTGTTTTTT
CSVATNEKLFF
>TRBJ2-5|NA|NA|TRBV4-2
TGTGCCAGCAGCCAACGCGTGAAAGAGACCCAGTACTTC
CASSQRVKETQYF
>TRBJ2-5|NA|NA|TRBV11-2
TGTGCCAGCAGCTTCACCCCTCCGGGGGCGGGGGAAGAGACCCAGTACTTC
CASSFTPPGAGEETQYF
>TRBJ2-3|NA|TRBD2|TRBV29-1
TGCAGCGTTGCCAGCGGGGGGCGTGGAGATACGCAGTATTTT
CSVASGGRGDTQYF
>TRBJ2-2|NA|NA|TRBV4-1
TGCGCCAGCAGCCAAGTAGCCCTCCTCGCCGGGGAGCTGTTTTTT
CASSQVALLAGELFF
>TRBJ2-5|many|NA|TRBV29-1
TGCAGCGTTGAATTAAGCCAAGAGACCCAGTACTTC
CSVELSQETQYF
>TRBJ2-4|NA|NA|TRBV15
TGTGCCACCAGCAGAGATCCTAGGGCAGGGAACATTCAGTACTTC
CATSRDPRAGNIQYF
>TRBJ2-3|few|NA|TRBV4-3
TGCGCCAGCAGCCAAGATGCAGGGTACACAGATACGCAGTATTTT
CASSQDAGYTDTQYF
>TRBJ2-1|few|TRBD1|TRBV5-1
TGCGCCAGCAGCTTCGACGGACAGGGGTTGACTGAGCAGTTCTTC
CASSFDGQGLTEQFF
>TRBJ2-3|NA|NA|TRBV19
TGTGCCAGTAGTGCTCTAGCCCAAGGCCCAGATACGCAGTATTTT
CASSALAQGPDTQYF
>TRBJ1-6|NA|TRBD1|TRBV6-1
TGTGCCAGCAGCTCCGGGACAGGCTACTCCTATAATTCACCCCTCCACTTT
CASSSGTGYSYNSPLHF
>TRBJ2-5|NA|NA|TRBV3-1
TGTGCCAGCAGCCCAGTCAGTCGGGGAGCGGGCCTGGTAGAGACCCAGTACTTC
CASSPVSRGAGLVETQYF
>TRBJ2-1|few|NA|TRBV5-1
TGCGCCAGCAGCCTATATGATACTCGGACGGGGAATGAGCAGTTCTTC
CASSLYDTRTGNEQFF
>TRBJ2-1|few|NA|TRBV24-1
TGTGCCACCAGTAGGAGGGGGGGCCTAAAGGAGCAGTTCTTC
CATSRRGGLKEQFF
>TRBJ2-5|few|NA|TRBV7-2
TGTGCCAGCAACGGCTGGCAGGGGTTGGAGACCCAGTACTTC
CASNGWQGLETQYF